These T cell receptor beta chains were read from a single sample in a study of identical twins. From the 5' RACE reads, TCRdb called clonotypes with MiXCR, one entry per CDR3 protein. The data hold 700,000 or so distinct CDR3 sequences, with under 9% observed a single time. The sample was also reused in another study, on yellow fever vaccine responses in identical twins.

The sample consisted of PBMCs. The receptors were sampled from a woman aged 18-29 years in good health. Each CDR3 is given without its conserved first and last residue.

TRBV15	TRBJ2-5	ATSSMTSGKPQETQY
TRBV18	TRBJ2-2	ASSPYRDSVNTGELF
TRBV4-3	TRBJ2-7	ASSQDLGTGREQY
TRBV15	TRBJ2-3	ATGGGTSGTDTQY
TRBV5-6	TRBJ1-1	ASSLAQSANAF
TRBV21-1	TRBJ2-3	ASSGQGGREDADTQY
TRBV11-2	TRBJ1-1	ASSPGQGARNTEAF
TRBV7-2	TRBJ2-3	ASSGSSLVPWDTQY
TRBV12-5	TRBJ1-1	ASGLGQGAGAF
TRBV3-1	TRBJ2-3	ASSQGILAAQY
TRBV29-1	TRBJ2-3	SVASSTDTQY
TRBV20-1	TRBJ1-6	SARRDSGKSPLH
TRBV7-8	TRBJ2-1	ASSTRQDHHNEQF
TRBV5-1	TRBJ2-7	ASTPGTGGYEQY
TRBV2	TRBJ2-1	ASSTSGRAFYNEQF
TRBV6-5	TRBJ2-1	ASSYGSGGNNEQF
TRBV6-5	TRBJ2-1	ASSYGGGRASNEQF
TRBV3-1	TRBJ2-3	ASSQPSWRGGRDTQY
TRBV5-1	TRBJ2-7	ASSLVAGDYEQY
TRBV7-9	TRBJ1-6	ASKAYYNSPLH
TRBV4-1	TRBJ2-3	ASSHGLAGLGTDTQY
TRBV19	TRBJ2-6	ASSIKGQGAGGANVLT